The T cell receptor beta chain described here comes from a study of blood T cells in healthy people across ages. Study-level results: Compared with aged donors, long-lived donors showed fewer expanded clones, suggesting selection.

A J-beta primer mix and a sample-barcoded 5' primer were used in a second PCR of about 7 to 12 cycles. TCRdb reprocessed the 5' RACE reads with MiXCR, giving one entry per CDR3 protein. The sample includes about 1,400,000 distinct CDR3 sequences, about 40% of them seen just once. As for this clonotype: What it binds is unknown.

Sequencing was carried out using blood. The clonotype comes from a woman under 30 in good health.

As DNA, the CDR3 is TGCAGCGTTAAAACCGGGGAGCTGTTTTTT. As protein: CSVKTGELFF. This chain joins TRBV29-1 and TRBJ2-2; D not resolved. The CDR3 runs 10 residues. Germline values: CDR1 SQVTM, CDR2 ANQGSEA. V lost 5 bases, J lost 5 bases, and 3 bases lay in between.